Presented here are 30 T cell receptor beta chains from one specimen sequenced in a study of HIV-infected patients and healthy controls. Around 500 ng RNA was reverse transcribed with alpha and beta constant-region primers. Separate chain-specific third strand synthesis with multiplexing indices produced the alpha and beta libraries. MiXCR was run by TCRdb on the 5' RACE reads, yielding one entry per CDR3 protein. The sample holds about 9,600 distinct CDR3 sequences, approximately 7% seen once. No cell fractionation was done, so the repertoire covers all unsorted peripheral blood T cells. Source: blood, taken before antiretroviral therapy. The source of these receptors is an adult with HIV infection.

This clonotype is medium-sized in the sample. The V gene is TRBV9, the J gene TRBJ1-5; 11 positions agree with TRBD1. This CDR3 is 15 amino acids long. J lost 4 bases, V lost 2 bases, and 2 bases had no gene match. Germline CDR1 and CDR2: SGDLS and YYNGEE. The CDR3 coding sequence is TGTGCCAGCAGCGTGGGGACAGGGGGAAATCAGCCCCAGCATTTT. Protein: CASSVGTGGNQPQHF. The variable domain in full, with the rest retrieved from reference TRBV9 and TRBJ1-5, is DSGVTQTPKHLITATGQRVTLRCSPRSGDLSVYWYQQSLDQGLQFLIQYYNGEERAKGNILERFSAQQFPDLHSELNLSSLELGDSALYFCASSVGTGGNQPQHFGDGTRLSIL.

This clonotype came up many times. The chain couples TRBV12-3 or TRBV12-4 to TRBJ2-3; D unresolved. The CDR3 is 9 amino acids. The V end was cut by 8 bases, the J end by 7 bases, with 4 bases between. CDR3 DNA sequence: TGTGCCAGCGGATATACGCAGTATTTT. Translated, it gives CASGYTQYF.

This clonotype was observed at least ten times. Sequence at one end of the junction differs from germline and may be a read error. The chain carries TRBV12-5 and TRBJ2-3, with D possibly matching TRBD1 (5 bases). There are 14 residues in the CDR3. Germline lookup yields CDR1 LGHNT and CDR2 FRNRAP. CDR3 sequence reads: CASGLGQSTDTQYF. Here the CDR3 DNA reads TGTGCTAGTGGTTTGGGACAGAGCACGGATACGCAGTATTTT.

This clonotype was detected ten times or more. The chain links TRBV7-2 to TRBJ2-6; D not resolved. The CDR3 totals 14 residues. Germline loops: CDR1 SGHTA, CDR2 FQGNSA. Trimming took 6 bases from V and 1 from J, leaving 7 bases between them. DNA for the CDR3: TGTGCCAGCAGGATAGGGTCTGGGGCCAACGTCCTGACTTTC. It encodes CASRIGSGANVLTF.

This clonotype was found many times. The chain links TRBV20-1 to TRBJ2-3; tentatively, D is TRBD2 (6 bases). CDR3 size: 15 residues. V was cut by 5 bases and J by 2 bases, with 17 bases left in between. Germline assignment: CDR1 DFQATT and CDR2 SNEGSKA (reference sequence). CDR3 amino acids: CSASAGGPSTDTQYF. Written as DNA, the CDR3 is TGCAGTGCTTCAGCGGGCGGACCCTCCACAGATACGCAGTATTTT.

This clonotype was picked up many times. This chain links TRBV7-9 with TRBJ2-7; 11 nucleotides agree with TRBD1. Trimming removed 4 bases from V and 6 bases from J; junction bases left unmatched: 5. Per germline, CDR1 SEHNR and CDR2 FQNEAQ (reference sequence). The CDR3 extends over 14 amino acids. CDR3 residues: CASSSRDRGFEQYF. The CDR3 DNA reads TGTGCCAGCAGCTCACGGGACAGGGGGTTCGAGCAGTACTTC. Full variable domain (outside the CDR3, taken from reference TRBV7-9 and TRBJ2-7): DTGVSQNPRHKITKRGQNVTFRCDPISEHNRLYWYRQTLGQGPEFLTYFQNEAQLEKSRLLSDRFSAERPKGSFSTLEIQRTEQGDSAMYLCASSSRDRGFEQYFGPGTRLTVT.

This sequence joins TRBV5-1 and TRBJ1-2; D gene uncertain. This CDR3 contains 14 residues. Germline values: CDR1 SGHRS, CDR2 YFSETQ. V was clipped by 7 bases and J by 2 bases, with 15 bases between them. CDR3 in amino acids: CASAFAENNYGYTF. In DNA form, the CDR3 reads TGCGCCAGCGCTTTTGCGGAGAACAACTATGGCTACACCTTC.

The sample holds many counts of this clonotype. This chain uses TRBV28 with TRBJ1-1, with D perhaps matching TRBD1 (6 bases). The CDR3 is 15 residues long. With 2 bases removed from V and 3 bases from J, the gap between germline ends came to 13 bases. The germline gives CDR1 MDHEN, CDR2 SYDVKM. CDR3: CASSLGGGAYTEAFF. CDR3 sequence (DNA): TGTGCCAGCAGTTTAGGGGGGGGCGCTTACACTGAAGCTTTCTTT.

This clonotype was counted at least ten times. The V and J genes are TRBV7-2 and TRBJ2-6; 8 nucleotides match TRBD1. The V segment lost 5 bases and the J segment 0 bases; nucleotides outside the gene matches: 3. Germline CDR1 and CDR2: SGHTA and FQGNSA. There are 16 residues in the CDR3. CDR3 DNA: TGTGCCAGCAGCCAGACAGGGGACTCTGGGGCCAACGTCCTGACTTTC. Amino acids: CASSQTGDSGANVLTF.

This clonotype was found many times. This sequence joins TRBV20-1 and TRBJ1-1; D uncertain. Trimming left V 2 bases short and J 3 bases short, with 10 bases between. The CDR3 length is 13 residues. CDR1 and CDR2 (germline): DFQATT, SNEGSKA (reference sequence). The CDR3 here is CSARTGTHTEAFF. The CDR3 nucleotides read TGCAGTGCTAGAACGGGTACGCACACTGAAGCTTTCTTT.

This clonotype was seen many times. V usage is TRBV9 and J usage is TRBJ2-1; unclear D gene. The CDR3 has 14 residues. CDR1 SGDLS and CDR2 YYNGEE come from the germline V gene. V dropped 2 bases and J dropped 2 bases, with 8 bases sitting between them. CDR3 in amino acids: CASSVGDTYNEQFF. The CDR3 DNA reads TGTGCCAGCAGCGTTGGGGATACCTACAATGAGCAGTTCTTC.

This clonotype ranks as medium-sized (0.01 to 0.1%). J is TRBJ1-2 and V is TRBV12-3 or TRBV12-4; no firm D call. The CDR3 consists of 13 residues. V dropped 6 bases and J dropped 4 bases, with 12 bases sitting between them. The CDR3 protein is CASRGAAIYGYTF. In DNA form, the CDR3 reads TGTGCCAGCAGGGGAGCAGCCATCTATGGCTACACCTTC.

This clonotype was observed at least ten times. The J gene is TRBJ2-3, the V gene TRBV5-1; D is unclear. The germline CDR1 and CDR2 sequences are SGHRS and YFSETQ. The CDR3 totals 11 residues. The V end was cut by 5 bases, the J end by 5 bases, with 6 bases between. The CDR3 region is CASSGVDTQYF. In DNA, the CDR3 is TGCGCCAGCAGTGGGGTAGATACGCAGTATTTT.

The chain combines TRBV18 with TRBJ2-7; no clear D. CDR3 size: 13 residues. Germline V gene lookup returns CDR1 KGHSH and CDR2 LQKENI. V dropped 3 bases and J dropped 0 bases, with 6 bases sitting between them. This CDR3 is CASSPPSSYEQYF. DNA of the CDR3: TGTGCCAGCTCACCCCCGAGCTCCTACGAGCAGTACTTC. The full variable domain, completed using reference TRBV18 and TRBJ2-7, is NAGVMQNPRHLVRRRGQEARLRCSPMKGHSHVYWYRQLPEEGLKFMVYLQKENIIDESGMPKERFSAEFPKEGPSILRIQQVVRGDSAAYFCASSPPSSYEQYFGPGTRLTVT.

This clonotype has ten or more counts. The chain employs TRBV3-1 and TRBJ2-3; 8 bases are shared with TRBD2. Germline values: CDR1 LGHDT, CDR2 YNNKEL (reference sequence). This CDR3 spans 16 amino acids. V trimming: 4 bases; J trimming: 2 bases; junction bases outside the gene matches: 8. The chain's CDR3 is CASSPPPSGPTDTQYF. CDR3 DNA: TGTGCCAGCAGCCCCCCCCCTAGCGGGCCCACAGATACGCAGTATTTT.

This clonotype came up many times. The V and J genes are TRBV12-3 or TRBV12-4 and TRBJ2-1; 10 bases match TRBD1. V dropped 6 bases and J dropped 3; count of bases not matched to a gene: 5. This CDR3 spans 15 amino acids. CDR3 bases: TGTGCCAGCAGCACCGGGACAGGGGTCTACAATGAGCAGTTCTTC. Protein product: CASSTGTGVYNEQFF.

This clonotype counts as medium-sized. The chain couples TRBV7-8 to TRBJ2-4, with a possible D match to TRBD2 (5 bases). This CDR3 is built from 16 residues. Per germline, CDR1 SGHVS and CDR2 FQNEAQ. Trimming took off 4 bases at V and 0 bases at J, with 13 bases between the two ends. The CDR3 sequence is CASSWSGSLAKNIQYF. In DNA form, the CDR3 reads TGTGCCAGCAGCTGGAGCGGCTCGCTAGCCAAAAACATTCAGTACTTC.

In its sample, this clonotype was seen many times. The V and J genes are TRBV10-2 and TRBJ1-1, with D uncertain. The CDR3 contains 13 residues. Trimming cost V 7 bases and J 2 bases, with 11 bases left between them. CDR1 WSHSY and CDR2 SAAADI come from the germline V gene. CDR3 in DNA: TGCGCCAGCAAGGCAGAGATCAACACTGAAGCTTTCTTT. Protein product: CASKAEINTEAFF.

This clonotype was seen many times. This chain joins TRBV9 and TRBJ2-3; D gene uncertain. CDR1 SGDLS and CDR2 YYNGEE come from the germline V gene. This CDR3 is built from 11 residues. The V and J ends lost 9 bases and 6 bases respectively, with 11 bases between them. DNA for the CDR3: TGTGCCACCAAGAGTAGCGATACGCAGTATTTT. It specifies CATKSSDTQYF.

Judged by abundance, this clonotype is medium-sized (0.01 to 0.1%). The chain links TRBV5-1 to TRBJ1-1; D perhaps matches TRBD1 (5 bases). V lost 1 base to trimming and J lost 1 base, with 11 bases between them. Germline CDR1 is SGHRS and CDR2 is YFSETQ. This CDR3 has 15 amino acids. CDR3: CASSLWPGPNTEAFF. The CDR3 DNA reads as TGCGCCAGCAGCTTGTGGCCAGGGCCGAACACTGAAGCTTTCTTT.

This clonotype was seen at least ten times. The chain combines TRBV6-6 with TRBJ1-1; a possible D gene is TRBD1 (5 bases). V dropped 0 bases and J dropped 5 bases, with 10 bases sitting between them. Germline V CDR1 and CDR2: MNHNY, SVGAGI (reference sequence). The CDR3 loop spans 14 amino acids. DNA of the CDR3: TGTGCCAGCAGTTACTCGGGGGGGGGGACTGAAGCTTTCTTT. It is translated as CASSYSGGGTEAFF.

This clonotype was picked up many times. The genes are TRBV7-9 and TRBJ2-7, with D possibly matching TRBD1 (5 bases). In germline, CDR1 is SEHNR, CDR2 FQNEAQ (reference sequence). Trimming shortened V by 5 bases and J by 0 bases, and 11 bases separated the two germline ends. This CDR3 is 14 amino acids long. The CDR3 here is CASSRDRNSYEQYF. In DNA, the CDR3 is TGTGCCAGCAGCCGAGACAGAAACTCCTACGAGCAGTACTTC.

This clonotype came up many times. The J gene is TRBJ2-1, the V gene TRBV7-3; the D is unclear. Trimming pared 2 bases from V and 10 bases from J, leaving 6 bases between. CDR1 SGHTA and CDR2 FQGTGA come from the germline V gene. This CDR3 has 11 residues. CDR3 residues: CASSLSGEQFF. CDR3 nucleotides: TGTGCCAGCAGCTTATCCGGGGAGCAGTTCTTC.

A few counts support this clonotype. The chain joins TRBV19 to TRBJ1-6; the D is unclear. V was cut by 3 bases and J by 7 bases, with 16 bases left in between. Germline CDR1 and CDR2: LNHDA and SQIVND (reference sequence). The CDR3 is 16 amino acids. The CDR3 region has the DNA TGTGCCAGTAGTATCGCTCCGGGTCCCGACAATTCACCCCTCCACTTT. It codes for CASSIAPGPDNSPLHF.

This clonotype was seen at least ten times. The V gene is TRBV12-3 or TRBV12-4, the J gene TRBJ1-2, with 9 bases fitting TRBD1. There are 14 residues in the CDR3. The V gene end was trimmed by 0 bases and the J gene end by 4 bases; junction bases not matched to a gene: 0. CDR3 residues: CASSLATGGYGYTF. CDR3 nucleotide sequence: TGTGCCAGCAGTTTAGCGACAGGGGGCTATGGCTACACCTTC.

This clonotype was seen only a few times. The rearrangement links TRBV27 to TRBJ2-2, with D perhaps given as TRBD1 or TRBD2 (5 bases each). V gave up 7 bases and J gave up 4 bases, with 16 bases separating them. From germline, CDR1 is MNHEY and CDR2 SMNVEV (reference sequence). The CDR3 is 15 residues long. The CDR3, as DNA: TGTGCCAGCAAGGAGGAAGGGGCGGGCACCGGGGAGCTGTTTTTT. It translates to CASKEEGAGTGELFF.

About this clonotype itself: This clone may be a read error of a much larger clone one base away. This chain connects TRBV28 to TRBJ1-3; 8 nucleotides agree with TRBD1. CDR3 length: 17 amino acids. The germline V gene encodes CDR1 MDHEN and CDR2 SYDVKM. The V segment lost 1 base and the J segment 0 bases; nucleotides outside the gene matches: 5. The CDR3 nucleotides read TGTGCCAGCAGTTTATATGGGACAGGCTTCTCTGGAAACACCATATATTTT. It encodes CASSLYGTGFSGNTIYF.

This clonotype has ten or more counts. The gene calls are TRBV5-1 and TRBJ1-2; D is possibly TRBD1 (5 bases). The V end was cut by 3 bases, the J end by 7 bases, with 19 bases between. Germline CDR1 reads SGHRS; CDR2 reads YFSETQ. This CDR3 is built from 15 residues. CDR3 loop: CASSSGVGQAGGYTF. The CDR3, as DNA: TGCGCCAGCAGCTCCGGGGTGGGGCAGGCGGGTGGCTACACCTTC.

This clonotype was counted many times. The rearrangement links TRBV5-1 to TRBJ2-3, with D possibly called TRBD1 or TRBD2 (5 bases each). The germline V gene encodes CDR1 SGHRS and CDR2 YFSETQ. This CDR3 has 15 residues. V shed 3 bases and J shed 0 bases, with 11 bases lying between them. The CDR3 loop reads CASSSGTVSTDTQYF. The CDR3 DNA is TGCGCCAGCAGCTCAGGGACGGTTAGCACAGATACGCAGTATTTT.

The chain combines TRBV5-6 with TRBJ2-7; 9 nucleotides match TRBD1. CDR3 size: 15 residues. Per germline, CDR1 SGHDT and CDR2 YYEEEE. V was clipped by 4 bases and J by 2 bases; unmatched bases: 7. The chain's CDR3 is CASSEDRGAAYEQYF. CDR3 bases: TGTGCCAGCAGCGAGGACAGGGGCGCCGCCTACGAGCAGTACTTC. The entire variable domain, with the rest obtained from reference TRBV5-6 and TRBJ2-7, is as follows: DAGVTQSPTHLIKTRGQQVTLRCSPKSGHDTVSWYQQALGQGPQFIFQYYEEEERQRGNFPDRFSGHQFPNYSSELNVNALLLGDSALYLCASSEDRGAAYEQYFGPGTRLTVT.